This T cell receptor beta chain was recovered during a study of cytomegalovirus exposure and HLA in healthy donors. Study results and limitations: It was only CMV serostatus that was available as immune exposure information. In vitro checks showed that a few CMV-associated chains really do target CMV antigens. A later analysis linked a missense DCLRE1C variant to TCR beta V- and J-gene trimming.

This CDR3 spans 14 amino acids. CDR1 is MDHEN, CDR2 SYDVKM, per germline. Trimming left V 4 bases short and J 3 bases short, with 12 bases between. Likely unrecorded immune exposures existed in these nominally healthy donors. The primer mix had 60 Vbeta and 13 Jbeta primers. Sequencing was performed with immunoSEQ multiplex PCR; in TCRdb, only in-frame clones are kept and a portion is missing. This table has about 180,000 clones, 81% appearing once. This clone has more than one count but fewer than ten. Antigen specificity is unknown. The gene calls are TRBV28 and TRBJ1-1; D might be TRBD1 (5 bases). Sequenced: PBMCs. This TCR derives from a woman aged 18-29 years in good health and CMV-seropositive. CDR3 sequence: CASSSDARDTEAFF. In DNA, the CDR3 is TGTGCCAGCAGTTCGGATGCCAGGGACACTGAAGCTTTCTTT.